Each of the 27 T cell receptor beta chains below was sequenced from the same sample in a study of cytomegalovirus exposure and HLA in healthy donors. 60 Vbeta and 13 Jbeta primers were used in PCR. The method was immunoSEQ multiplex PCR; TCRdb's version includes in-frame clones alone and lacks a portion of them. The sample has more than 100,000 clones; about 77% are singletons. The sample comprised PBMCs. The receptors derive from a young woman in good health and CMV-seropositive.

J is TRBJ2-5 and V is TRBV29-1; tentative D call: TRBD1 (6 bases). The CDR3 extends over 11 amino acids. Germline values: CDR1 SQVTM, CDR2 ANQGSEA. V was cut by 0 bases and J by 13 bases, with 12 bases left in between. DNA for the CDR3: TGCAGCGTTGAAGACGAACAGGGAAGGTACTTC. It translates to CSVEDEQGRYF.

This clone showed up just once. The chain employs TRBV27 and TRBJ2-7, with 8 bases lining up with TRBD1. Trimming cost V 5 bases and J 1 base; bases outside gene matches: 13. The germline V gene has CDR1 MNHEY and CDR2 SMNVEV (reference sequence). The CDR3 extends over 17 amino acids. DNA for the CDR3: TGTGCCAGCAGTCCCCGACAGGGGCCGAAGCCATCCTACGAGCAGTACTTC. Protein sequence: CASSPRQGPKPSYEQYF.

The chain links TRBV7-9 to TRBJ2-5, with TRBD1 as a possible D gene (8 bases). The length of the CDR3 is 13 residues. Germline CDR1 reads SEHNR; CDR2 reads FQNEAQ (reference sequence). V lost 8 bases to trimming and J lost 4 bases, with 14 bases between them. The CDR3 region is CASSTGEGETQYF. CDR3 in DNA: TGTGCCAGCTCGACAGGGGAGGGAGAGACCCAGTACTTC.

The chain employs TRBV20-1 and TRBJ2-2; D gene ambiguous. The germline V and J ends were trimmed by 6 bases and 5 bases, with 7 bases remaining between them. The V gene's germline CDR1 is DFQATT and CDR2 SNEGSKA (reference sequence). The CDR3 spans 11 residues. For the CDR3, the DNA is TGCAGTGCAACGAGGACCGGGGAGCTGTTTTTT. Its protein product is CSATRTGELFF.

This clone has just a few counts. The CDR3 region is CASSLTSTDTQYF. CDR3 in DNA: TGTGCCAGCAGTTTGACTAGCACAGATACGCAGTATTTT. The V and J genes are TRBV2 and TRBJ2-3; D call uncertain. Trimming left V 5 bases short and J 0 bases short, with 6 bases between. The length of the CDR3 is 13 residues. Germline CDR1 and CDR2: SNHLY and FYNNEI.

The chain has TRBV4-1 and TRBJ2-7; the match to TRBD2 covers 12 bases. This CDR3 is 15 amino acids long. Germline V gene data show CDR1 as MGHRA and CDR2 as YSYEKL. The V segment lost 1 base and the J segment 7 bases; nucleotides outside the gene matches: 5. The CDR3 reads CASSQGLAGVSEQYF. The CDR3 DNA reads TGCGCCAGCAGCCAAGGACTAGCGGGGGTGAGTGAGCAGTACTTC.

This clone has more than one count but fewer than ten. CDR3 residues: CASSPRGGHWYEQYF. The CDR3, as DNA: TGTGCCAGCAGTCCCCGCGGGGGCCACTGGTACGAGCAGTACTTC. This chain connects TRBV28 to TRBJ2-7; possibly TRBD2 for D (7 bases). CDR3 length equals 15 residues. From germline, CDR1 is MDHEN and CDR2 SYDVKM. V was trimmed by 5 bases and J by 4 bases, leaving 18 bases between them. The whole variable domain, remainder taken from reference TRBV28 and TRBJ2-7, is DVKVTQSSRYLVKRTGEKVFLECVQDMDHENMFWYRQDPGLGLRLIYFSYDVKMKEKGDIPEGYSVSREKKERFSLILESASTNQTSMYLCASSPRGGHWYEQYFGPGTRLTVT.

CDR3 bases: TGTGCCAGCAGGATGACAGGGGTAGATGAGCAGTTCTTC. Translation gives CASRMTGVDEQFF. The chain recombines TRBV28 with TRBJ2-1, with 8 nucleotides matching TRBD1. From germline, CDR1 is MDHEN and CDR2 SYDVKM. The CDR3 has 13 residues. Trimming at V came to 6 bases and at J to 8 bases, leaving 6 bases not matched to a gene.

The chain uses TRBV14 and TRBJ2-7; weak D call: TRBD1 (6 bases). CDR1 is SGHDN and CDR2 is FVKESK in the germline V gene. Trimming took 5 bases from V and 3 from J, leaving 14 bases between them. The CDR3 loop spans 14 amino acids. This CDR3 is CASSLQGFRYEQYF. CDR3 coding DNA: TGTGCCAGCAGCTTACAGGGCTTTCGCTACGAGCAGTACTTC.

This clone was seen a single time. The chain employs TRBV2 and TRBJ1-2; D not certain. The V and J ends lost 5 bases and 2 bases respectively, with 9 bases between them. Germline CDR1 SNHLY, CDR2 FYNNEI. The CDR3 runs to 13 residues. CDR3 in amino acids: CASSYQLNYGYTF. The DNA for the CDR3 is TGTGCCAGCAGTTATCAGTTAAACTATGGCTACACCTTC.

The chain combines TRBV11-1 with TRBJ2-1; TRBD2 is a possible D gene (5 bases). From germline, CDR1 is SGHAT and CDR2 FQDESV (reference sequence). CDR3 length: 15 amino acids. V lost 2 bases, J lost 0 bases, and 8 bases lay in between. CDR3 in DNA: TGTGCCAGCAGCTTAACTAGGCCCTCCTACAATGAGCAGTTCTTC. Protein product: CASSLTRPSYNEQFF.

The V and J genes are TRBV28 and TRBJ2-1, with D possibly matching TRBD2 (6 bases). V was cut by 6 bases and J by 9 bases, with 27 bases left in between. The CDR3 is 17 residues long. CDR1 and CDR2 (germline): MDHEN, SYDVKM. The CDR3 DNA follows: TGTGCCAGCAGCTCCTTATATGGGGACTCGGAGTGGAGTGAGCAGTTCTTC. This encodes CASSSLYGDSEWSEQFF.

The chain has TRBV6-5 and TRBJ1-5; TRBD1 matches at 7 bases. With 5 bases clipped from V and 1 base from J, the junction kept 5 bases outside the gene matches. Germline V gene sequence: CDR1 MNHEY, CDR2 SVGAGI. The CDR3 totals 15 residues. The CDR3 loop reads CASSADRASNQPQHF. As DNA, the CDR3 is TGTGCCAGCAGTGCCGACAGGGCCAGCAATCAGCCCCAGCATTTT.

V gene TRBV5-1 combines with J gene TRBJ1-1, with D perhaps TRBD1 (5 bases). The V gene's germline CDR1 is SGHRS and CDR2 YFSETQ. V lost 2 bases, J lost 1 base, and 6 bases lay in between. The CDR3 totals 13 residues. In nucleotides, the CDR3 is TGCGCCAGCAGCTTCGGGGGGAACACTGAAGCTTTCTTT. It codes for CASSFGGNTEAFF.

This chain joins TRBV11-3 and TRBJ2-7, with TRBD1 identical over 8 bases. CDR1 is SGHNT, CDR2 YENEEA, per germline. After removal of 4 bases from V and 6 bases from J, the junction contained 14 bases not matched to a gene. This CDR3 is built from 16 residues. CDR3 in DNA: TGTGCCAGCAGCTCGGACAGGGAGGCTAGTTTTGGCGAGCAGTACTTC. Translating it yields CASSSDREASFGEQYF.

This clone was detected a few times. V usage is TRBV25-1 and J usage is TRBJ2-3, with D possibly TRBD2 on 5 matching bases. Germline V gene data show CDR1 as MGHDK and CDR2 as SYGVNS. This CDR3 has 12 residues. V was pared by 8 bases and J by 4 bases, with 10 bases between. As DNA, the CDR3 is TGTGCCAGCGGGAGCGCCCCAGATACGCAGTATTTT. This translates into CASGSAPDTQYF.

In its sample, this clone was seen once. The CDR3 loop is CASSLEQGNQPQHF. The CDR3 coding sequence is TGTGCCAGCAGCTTGGAACAGGGCAATCAGCCCCAGCATTTT. The chain carries TRBV5-6 and TRBJ1-5, with D maybe TRBD1 (5 bases). The length of the CDR3 is 14 residues. V lost 0 bases to trimming and J lost 2 bases, with 6 bases between them. CDR1 SGHDT and CDR2 YYEEEE come from the germline V gene.

Only a few counts were recorded for this clone. The chain recombines TRBV7-9 with TRBJ2-1, with 10 positions matching TRBD2. Germline CDR1 reads SEHNR; CDR2 reads FQNEAQ (reference sequence). This CDR3 contains 15 residues. The ends lost 5 bases at V and 7 bases at J; junction bases unmatched: 8. CDR3 sequence reads: CASSARLAGLNEQFF. The CDR3, as DNA: TGTGCCAGCAGCGCCCGACTAGCGGGTCTTAATGAGCAGTTCTTC.

The chain couples TRBV29-1 to TRBJ2-1; D ambiguous. Germline lookup yields CDR1 SQVTM and CDR2 ANQGSEA. V lost 6 bases and J lost 9, with 24 bases in between. CDR3 length: 15 amino acids. The CDR3 spells CSVAELAVLEREQFF. CDR3 sequence (DNA): TGCAGCGTGGCCGAATTAGCAGTCCTTGAGCGTGAGCAGTTCTTC.

This rearrangement joins TRBV13 to TRBJ2-1; 7 bases are shared with TRBD1. The CDR3 has 16 residues. The V gene end was trimmed by 3 bases and the J gene end by 8 bases; junction bases not matched to a gene: 13. Germline V CDR1 and CDR2: PRHDT, FYEKMQ (reference sequence). The CDR3 bases are TGTGCCAGCAGCTTCTCGGGACAGCGAACAAACCATGAGCAGTTCTTC. Its translation is CASSFSGQRTNHEQFF.

The rearrangement uses TRBV7-2 and TRBJ1-2; possible D gene TRBD1, 5 bases. The CDR3 sequence is 13 residues long. The V gene's germline CDR1 is SGHTA and CDR2 FQGNSA. Trimming pared 0 bases from V and 4 bases from J, leaving 6 bases between. The CDR3 protein is CASSLAGAYGYTF. In nucleotides, the CDR3 is TGTGCCAGCAGCTTAGCTGGGGCCTATGGCTACACCTTC.

This chain links TRBV27 with TRBJ2-7; TRBD2 matches at 13 bases. The V gene end was trimmed by 6 bases and the J gene end by 3 bases; junction bases not matched to a gene: 11. The germline V gene encodes CDR1 MNHEY and CDR2 SMNVEV (reference sequence). CDR3 length equals 17 residues. CDR3 coding DNA: TGTGCCAGCAGCCACGGACTAGCGGGAGCAGGGGTCTACGAGCAGTACTTC. It translates to CASSHGLAGAGVYEQYF.

This chain uses TRBV14 with TRBJ2-1; the D is unclear. CDR3 length equals 13 residues. The V end lost 0 bases, the J end lost 8 bases, and 8 bases lay between the germline ends. Germline V gene sequence: CDR1 SGHDN, CDR2 FVKESK. The CDR3 DNA sequence: TGTGCCAGCAGCCAAGATAATTCGGATGAGCAGTTCTTC. This encodes CASSQDNSDEQFF.

This chain connects TRBV9 to TRBJ2-5; TRBD2 aligns across 9 bases. Germline lookup yields CDR1 SGDLS and CDR2 YYNGEE. V trimming: 4 bases; J trimming: 1 base; junction bases outside the gene matches: 5. The CDR3 covers 15 residues. CDR3 sequence (DNA): TGTGCCAGCAGCATACTAGCGGGCCTCCAAGAGACCCAGTACTTC. This translates into CASSILAGLQETQYF.

The chain recombines TRBV4-2 with TRBJ2-1; a possible D gene is TRBD2 (5 bases). This CDR3 region has 17 residues. Germline CDR1 is LGHNA and CDR2 is YNFKEQ. V was clipped by 4 bases and J by 0 bases, with 16 bases between them. CDR3 nucleotides: TGTGCCAGCAGCCGAGACCGGGGTAGGAGCTCCTACAATGAGCAGTTCTTC. Translation: CASSRDRGRSSYNEQFF.

This clone appeared a few times. This chain uses TRBV9 with TRBJ2-1, with 9 bases that match TRBD2. Germline V gene sequence: CDR1 SGDLS, CDR2 YYNGEE. Unmatched junction bases numbered 7, after V lost 3 bases and J lost 9 bases. The CDR3 is 14 residues long. The CDR3 protein is CASSAGLAGGEQFF. DNA for the CDR3: TGTGCCAGCAGCGCGGGACTAGCTGGTGGTGAGCAGTTCTTC.

This chain links TRBV27 with TRBJ2-7, with TRBD1 matching 8 bases. This CDR3 spans 14 amino acids. The germline V gene has CDR1 MNHEY and CDR2 SMNVEV (reference sequence). V lost 6 bases and J lost 0; bases outside the gene matches: 4. The CDR3 nucleotides read TGTGCCAGCAGAAGGACAGGGAGCTCCTACGAGCAGTACTTC. This codes for CASRRTGSSYEQYF.